Following are 28 T cell receptor beta chains from one sample sequenced in a study of shared clonotypes between healthy human individuals. The repertoire was sequenced with immunoSEQ multiplex PCR; TCRdb's copy has only in-frame clones and lacks some. The profile shows 2 million to 2.5 million clones, roughly 91% of them singletons. Selected positively for CCR7 and CD45RO-negative, naive CD8 cells excluded terminally differentiated effector memory CD45RA+ cells. Sequenced input: naive CD8+ T cells from PBMCs. These receptors came from a man aged 18-30 years in good health. Some clones in this sample may be carry-over from other donors' samples.

The chain carries TRBV4-3 and TRBJ2-7; TRBD1 might be the D (6 bases). V was cut by 4 bases and J by 5 bases, with 15 bases left in between. This CDR3 spans 14 amino acids. Germline CDR1 LGHNA, CDR2 YSLEER. Here the CDR3 DNA reads TGCGCCAGCAGCCCTCGGACAGACGCCCACGAGCAGTACTTC. Its protein is CASSPRTDAHEQYF.

This clone was counted between two and nine times. The chain employs TRBV28 and TRBJ2-7; D is ambiguous. This CDR3 comprises 15 residues. The germline gives CDR1 MDHEN, CDR2 SYDVKM. Trimming pared 1 base from V and 6 bases from J, leaving 16 bases between. The CDR3 reads CASSLLISPGTEQYF. In DNA, the CDR3 is TGTGCCAGCAGTTTATTGATATCCCCGGGTACCGAGCAGTACTTC.

The chain employs TRBV27 and TRBJ1-1; 7 nucleotides line up with TRBD1. In germline, CDR1 is MNHEY, CDR2 SMNVEV (reference sequence). V was clipped by 7 bases and J by 0 bases; unmatched bases: 8. This CDR3 spans 15 amino acids. Written as DNA, the CDR3 is TGTGCCAGCACTCCTGGCGGGACAGTGAACACTGAAGCTTTCTTT. Protein product: CASTPGGTVNTEAFF.

The chain combines TRBV18 with TRBJ2-1; 13 nucleotides match TRBD2. CDR1 and CDR2 (germline): KGHSH, LQKENI. This CDR3 has 15 residues. Germline trimming cut 6 bases from V and 8 bases from J; bases unmatched to any gene: 7. The CDR3 nucleotides are TGTGCCAGCTCCCGAGGACTAGCGGGAGAGCATGAGCAGTTCTTC. As protein: CASSRGLAGEHEQFF.

CDR3 bases: TGTGCCAGCAGCCTCATAGGTAAGGCGGGAGCGCACTACAATGAGCAGTTCTTC. Protein product: CASSLIGKAGAHYNEQFF. The chain has TRBV7-9 and TRBJ2-1, with TRBD2 identical over 7 bases. The J segment lost 3 bases and the V segment lost 5 bases, leaving 16 bases of the junction unmatched. The CDR3 length is 18 residues. CDR1 and CDR2 from the germline V gene are SEHNR and FQNEAQ (reference sequence). The variable domain in full, completed from reference TRBV7-9 and TRBJ2-1, reads DTGVSQNPRHKITKRGQNVTFRCDPISEHNRLYWYRQTLGQGPEFLTYFQNEAQLEKSRLLSDRFSAERPKGSFSTLEIQRTEQGDSAMYLCASSLIGKAGAHYNEQFFGPGTRLTVL.

The DNA for the CDR3 is TGTGCCAGCAGCCTTCGACTAGCGGGTCTGATAGATACGCAGTATTTT. Its protein product is CASSLRLAGLIDTQYF. The chain couples TRBV13 to TRBJ2-3; 10 bases are a match to TRBD2. The V gene end was trimmed by 5 bases and the J gene end by 5 bases; junction bases not matched to a gene: 10. The germline V gene encodes CDR1 PRHDT and CDR2 FYEKMQ (reference sequence). The CDR3 runs 16 residues.

V is TRBV15 and J is TRBJ1-1; D not resolved. From germline, CDR1 is LNHNV and CDR2 YYDKDF (reference sequence). The CDR3 length is 14 residues. V shed 0 bases and J shed 1 base, with 6 bases lying between them. CDR3 bases: TGTGCCACCAGCAGAGATTGGGGGAACACTGAAGCTTTCTTT. Residues: CATSRDWGNTEAFF.

This sequence joins TRBV15 and TRBJ2-1; 8 positions match TRBD2. The CDR3 runs 15 residues. In germline, CDR1 is LNHNV, CDR2 YYDKDF (reference sequence). V dropped 5 bases and J dropped 1; count of bases not matched to a gene: 4. The CDR3 loop reads CATSVPGGSYNEQFF. DNA of the CDR3: TGTGCCACCAGCGTCCCGGGAGGGTCCTACAATGAGCAGTTCTTC.

This chain joins TRBV9 and TRBJ2-1; D is unclear. The CDR3 totals 12 residues. Germline V gene sequence: CDR1 SGDLS, CDR2 YYNGEE. The V gene lost 0 bases and the J gene lost 8 bases, with 6 bases spanning the gap. The CDR3 coding sequence is TGTGCCAGCAGCGTAGACGGGCATGAGCAGTTCTTC. Encoded protein: CASSVDGHEQFF.

The chain has TRBV7-8 and TRBJ2-1; unclear D gene. The V gene lost 7 bases and the J gene lost 7 bases, with 8 bases spanning the gap. Germline values: CDR1 SGHVS, CDR2 FQNEAQ. This CDR3 region has 11 residues. This CDR3 reads CASTLGNEQFF. CDR3 in DNA: TGTGCCAGCACCCTGGGGAATGAGCAGTTCTTC.

V usage is TRBV9 and J usage is TRBJ2-5, with D tentatively TRBD2 (6 bases). The CDR3 length is 16 residues. In germline, CDR1 is SGDLS, CDR2 YYNGEE. V was clipped by 0 bases and J by 5 bases, with 17 bases between them. CDR3 in DNA: TGTGCCAGCAGCGTAGGGGGGGAGACGGAATGGGAGACCCAGTACTTC. Encoded protein: CASSVGGETEWETQYF.

The chain uses TRBV5-1 and TRBJ2-1; a possible D gene is TRBD2 (6 bases). Germline V gene lookup returns CDR1 SGHRS and CDR2 YFSETQ. This CDR3 is 14 amino acids long. Trimming shortened V by 4 bases and J by 7 bases, and 15 bases separated the two germline ends. In nucleotides, the CDR3 is TGCGCCAGCAGCCCCCGGGACTCGCGGAATGAGCAGTTCTTC. This gives the protein CASSPRDSRNEQFF.

The chain employs TRBV9 and TRBJ2-3, with 13 bases aligning to TRBD2. Germline V gene data show CDR1 as SGDLS and CDR2 as YYNGEE. Trimming cost V 3 bases and J 0 bases; bases outside gene matches: 10. CDR3 length: 19 amino acids. The CDR3: CASSAYGLAGAGSTDTQYF. CDR3 DNA: TGTGCCAGCAGCGCCTATGGACTAGCGGGAGCAGGTAGCACAGATACGCAGTATTTT.

The chain uses TRBV15 and TRBJ2-2; D is possibly TRBD1 (6 bases). V lost 5 bases to trimming and J lost 0 bases, with 22 bases between them. The CDR3 totals 19 residues. Germline CDR1 LNHNV, CDR2 YYDKDF (reference sequence). The CDR3 spells CATSGVGQPHWANTGELFF. The CDR3 DNA reads as TGTGCCACCAGCGGTGTAGGACAGCCCCACTGGGCGAACACCGGGGAGCTGTTTTTT.

The chain has TRBV13 and TRBJ2-7; D is unclear. Per germline, CDR1 PRHDT and CDR2 FYEKMQ (reference sequence). The CDR3 is made up of 11 amino acids. The ends were cut back, 5 bases at V and 1 base at J, with 3 bases in the middle. CDR3 loop: CASSVSYEQYF. The CDR3 coding sequence is TGTGCCAGCAGCGTTTCCTACGAGCAGTACTTC.

This chain links TRBV5-4 with TRBJ2-5; D might be TRBD1 (5 bases). The CDR3 loop spans 15 amino acids. Germline V gene lookup returns CDR1 SGHNT and CDR2 YYREEE (reference sequence). V dropped 0 bases and J dropped 1 base, with 10 bases sitting between them. The CDR3 bases are TGTGCCAGCAGCTTGGAACAGGCCCGCCAAGAGACCCAGTACTTC. It codes for CASSLEQARQETQYF.

V and J are TRBV5-8 and TRBJ1-5; the D gene is possibly TRBD1 (6 bases). CDR1 and CDR2 from the germline V gene are SGHTS and YDEGEE. Trimming left V 3 bases short and J 0 bases short, with 10 bases between. This CDR3 is built from 15 residues. CDR3 sequence: CASSSWTDSNQPQHF. The CDR3 bases are TGTGCCAGCAGCTCGTGGACAGATAGCAATCAGCCCCAGCATTTT. Full variable domain (rest looked up from reference TRBV5-8 and TRBJ1-5): EAGVTQSPTHLIKTRGQQATLRCSPISGHTSVYWYQQALGLGLQFLLWYDEGEERNRGNFPPRFSGRQFPNYSSELNVNALELEDSALYLCASSSWTDSNQPQHFGDGTRLSIL.

This chain uses TRBV29-1 with TRBJ2-7, with 7 nucleotides matching TRBD2. The ends lost 1 base at V and 2 bases at J; junction bases unmatched: 5. Germline V gives CDR1 SQVTM, CDR2 ANQGSEA. The CDR3 length is 14 residues. DNA of the CDR3: TGCAGCGTTGAAGGGGAGGGGAAACCCTACGAGCAGTACTTC. Protein: CSVEGEGKPYEQYF.

The rearrangement uses TRBV7-2 and TRBJ2-1; D may be TRBD1 or TRBD2 (5 bases each). Between the trimmed V and J ends, which lost 0 bases and 3 bases, there was a span of 9 bases. Per germline, CDR1 SGHTA and CDR2 FQGNSA. The CDR3 runs 15 residues. The CDR3 spells CASSLARGSYNEQFF. The CDR3 bases are TGTGCCAGCAGCTTAGCGAGGGGCAGCTACAATGAGCAGTTCTTC. The full variable domain, its missing parts supplied by reference TRBV7-2 and TRBJ2-1, is GAGVSQSPSNKVTEKGKDVELRCDPISGHTALYWYRQSLGQGLEFLIYFQGNSAPDKSGLPSDRFSAERTGGSVSTLTIQRTQQEDSAVYLCASSLARGSYNEQFFGPGTRLTVL.

This clone was seen a single time. The rearrangement uses TRBV7-9 and TRBJ1-2, with a weak D call TRBD1 (6 bases). Trimming took off 5 bases at V and 3 bases at J, with 19 bases between the two ends. The CDR3 runs to 16 residues. CDR1 and CDR2 from the germline V gene are SEHNR and FQNEAQ (reference sequence). Written as DNA, the CDR3 is TGTGCCAGCAGCGCCAGTTGGACAGAATCCTACTATGGCTACACCTTC. Its protein product is CASSASWTESYYGYTF.

A single count supports this clone. CDR3 sequence reads: CASSSLWQWDIQYF. CDR3 DNA sequence: TGTGCCAGCAGTTCCCTCTGGCAGTGGGACATTCAGTACTTC. The chain joins TRBV27 to TRBJ2-4; D call uncertain. The V end was cut by 4 bases, the J end by 8 bases, with 15 bases between. This CDR3 spans 14 amino acids. CDR1 is MNHEY, CDR2 SMNVEV, per germline (reference sequence).

The V and J genes are TRBV27 and TRBJ2-2, with D perhaps TRBD2 (5 bases). V lost 3 bases and J 1 base, leaving 9 bases between the germline ends. Germline V gene lookup returns CDR1 MNHEY and CDR2 SMNVEV (reference sequence). This CDR3 contains 15 residues. The CDR3 loop is CASSFHEGNTGELFF. The CDR3 nucleotides are TGTGCCAGCAGTTTTCATGAGGGGAACACCGGGGAGCTGTTTTTT.

The CDR3 DNA follows: TGTGCCAGCACCGAGACTCCGACCAGAACTGGAAACACCATATATTTT. Translation gives CASTETPTRTGNTIYF. The chain recombines TRBV7-9 with TRBJ1-3, with D uncertain. The CDR3 spans 16 residues. With 7 bases removed from V and 2 bases from J, the gap between germline ends came to 18 bases. Germline CDR1 reads SEHNR; CDR2 reads FQNEAQ (reference sequence).

The chain has TRBV13 and TRBJ2-7; D may match TRBD1 or TRBD2 (5 bases each). V was pared by 3 bases and J by 2 bases, with 14 bases between. Germline CDR1 is PRHDT and CDR2 is FYEKMQ (reference sequence). This CDR3 has 15 residues. The CDR3 DNA sequence: TGTGCCAGCAGCTTTACCGGGACCGGGACCTACGAGCAGTACTTC. Residues: CASSFTGTGTYEQYF.

V is TRBV28 and J is TRBJ2-5; D remains unclear. V lost 5 bases to trimming and J lost 2 bases, with 9 bases between them. CDR3 length equals 13 residues. CDR1 MDHEN and CDR2 SYDVKM come from the germline V gene. The CDR3 DNA reads as TGTGCCAGCAGTAGGGTTACTCAAGAGACCCAGTACTTC. Its protein is CASSRVTQETQYF.

CDR3 in DNA: TGTGCCAGCAGTGAAGCTAGCTTGACCGGGGAGCTGTTTTTT. Its protein is CASSEASLTGELFF. The chain links TRBV2 to TRBJ2-2; D gene unclear. Germline V lookup: CDR1 SNHLY, CDR2 FYNNEI. The CDR3 contains 14 residues. Trimming removed 0 bases at V and 5 bases at J, with 7 bases between.

V and J are TRBV6-5 and TRBJ2-7; D perhaps matches TRBD1 (5 bases). CDR1 MNHEY and CDR2 SVGAGI come from the germline V gene. V dropped 2 bases and J dropped 3 bases, with 11 bases sitting between them. The CDR3 contains 14 residues. The CDR3 nucleotides read TGTGCCAGCAGTTACGACAGTACCGGCTACGAGCAGTACTTC. Its protein product is CASSYDSTGYEQYF.

In this sample, this clone turned up once. The chain carries TRBV15 and TRBJ2-7; 8 positions match TRBD2. After removal of 5 bases from V and 2 bases from J, the junction contained 8 bases not matched to a gene. The germline V gene encodes CDR1 LNHNV and CDR2 YYDKDF (reference sequence). This CDR3 region has 15 residues. The CDR3 coding sequence is TGTGCCACCAGCCCCCTTGCGGGAGGAACCTACGAGCAGTACTTC. This translates into CATSPLAGGTYEQYF.